The 9 T cell receptor beta chains below were found in one sample sequenced in a study of post-analysis software for immune sequencing data. General study points: Five TRBV segments, including TRBV5-6, TRBV5-1 and TRBV20-1, were more frequent in patients than controls.

No cognate antigen is known for these TCRs. Unique molecular identifiers tagged the TCR beta cDNA libraries. MiXCR, run by TCRdb on the PCR reads, gives a single entry per CDR3 protein. Altogether about 820,000 distinct CDR3 sequences are present, about 57% being singletons, with the ten largest covering under 6%. Sequenced input: blood. The receptor source for this set is a girl between 10 and 17 years old with multiple sclerosis.

This clonotype showed up just once. The genes are TRBV29-1 and TRBJ1-1; no clear D gene. CDR3 size: 13 residues. Trimming left V 4 bases short and J 1 base short, with 10 bases between. Germline V CDR1 and CDR2: SQVTM, ANQGSEA. The CDR3 sequence: CSVGPGENTEAFF. The CDR3 coding sequence is TGCAGCGTTGGCCCCGGGGAGAACACTGAAGCTTTCTTT.

J is TRBJ1-2 and V is TRBV5-6, with D uncertain. V was trimmed by 0 bases and J by 2 bases, leaving 8 bases between them. The CDR3 is 14 amino acids. Germline V lookup: CDR1 SGHDT, CDR2 YYEEEE. The CDR3 sequence: CASSLAQQNYGYTF. The CDR3 nucleotides read TGTGCCAGCAGCTTGGCCCAACAGAACTATGGCTACACCTTC.

The chain combines TRBV20-1 with TRBJ2-3; 9 positions match TRBD2. Germline V gene data show CDR1 as DFQATT and CDR2 as SNEGSKA (reference sequence). V shed 5 bases and J 2 bases; nucleotides not matched to a gene: 8. This CDR3 has 15 amino acids. The CDR3, as DNA: TGCAGTGCTGGGGGGCCTAGCGGGGTCACAGATACGCAGTATTTT. Its protein is CSAGGPSGVTDTQYF.

The chain links TRBV25-1 to TRBJ2-1; D ambiguous. The CDR3 is made up of 14 amino acids. Looked up from germline, CDR1 is MGHDK and CDR2 is SYGVNS. Trimming pared 2 bases from V and 8 bases from J, leaving 13 bases between. CDR3 coding DNA: TGTGCCAGCAGTGAAATGAAAAGGATCGATGAGCAGTTCTTC. It yields the protein CASSEMKRIDEQFF.

In this sample, this clonotype turned up a few times. The chain employs TRBV10-2 and TRBJ2-7; D perhaps matches TRBD2 (6 bases). Trimming took 0 bases from V and 3 from J, leaving 15 bases between them. CDR3 size: 16 residues. The germline gives CDR1 WSHSY, CDR2 SAAADI. CDR3 region: CASSESGTLKFYEQYF. The DNA of the CDR3 is TGCGCCAGCAGTGAGTCCGGGACTCTTAAATTCTACGAGCAGTACTTC.

Only a few counts were recorded for this clonotype. This sequence joins TRBV7-2 and TRBJ2-6; a possible D gene is TRBD2 (5 bases). The CDR3 runs 19 residues. Germline V gives CDR1 SGHTA, CDR2 FQGNSA. Trimming left V 1 base short and J 0 bases short, with 16 bases between. CDR3 bases: TGTGCCAGCAGCTTAGTCGCGGTCACAACTAGCTCTGGGGCCAACGTCCTGACTTTC. It specifies CASSLVAVTTSSGANVLTF. Full variable domain (rest looked up from reference TRBV7-2 and TRBJ2-6): GAGVSQSPSNKVTEKGKDVELRCDPISGHTALYWYRQSLGQGLEFLIYFQGNSAPDKSGLPSDRFSAERTGGSVSTLTIQRTQQEDSAVYLCASSLVAVTTSSGANVLTFGAGSRLTVL.

The chain couples TRBV12-5 to TRBJ2-1; 9 nucleotides match TRBD2. V shed 3 bases, J shed 8 bases, and the junction held 5 bases outside the gene matches. Germline assignment: CDR1 LGHNT and CDR2 FRNRAP. The length of the CDR3 is 14 residues. The CDR3 DNA reads as TGTGCTAGTGGTTTCGGTAGCGGGAGCTATGAGCAGTTCTTC. It yields the protein CASGFGSGSYEQFF.

The V and J genes are TRBV5-1 and TRBJ1-2, with D possibly TRBD1 on 5 matching bases. The CDR3 is 14 residues long. V lost 6 bases, J lost 2 bases, and 14 bases lay in between. The germline CDR1 and CDR2 sequences are SGHRS and YFSETQ. This chain's CDR3 is CASTPGLSNYGYTF. In nucleotides, the CDR3 is TGCGCCAGCACCCCGGGACTTTCAAACTATGGCTACACCTTC.

The table lists this clonotype with a few counts. The chain employs TRBV3-1 and TRBJ2-1; 7 nucleotides align to TRBD1. With V trimmed by 4 bases and J by 6 bases, 6 bases remained unmatched. Germline CDR1 is LGHDT and CDR2 is YNNKEL (reference sequence). The CDR3 loop spans 14 amino acids. The CDR3 region is CASSRGGQGNEQFF. The CDR3 region has the DNA TGTGCCAGCAGCCGAGGGGGCCAGGGCAATGAGCAGTTCTTC.